In this sample, the clone carrying this T cell receptor (beta chain) turned up a few times. The antigen is unknown. Different DNA sequences within this sample yield the same CDR3. V shed 0 bases, J shed 4 bases, and the junction held 5 bases outside the gene matches. CDR3 length: 15 residues. Germline loops: CDR1 SGHRS, CDR2 YFSETQ. As to time point: pretreatment peripheral blood. Clones were sequenced by immunoSEQ multiplex PCR, and TCRdb holds only the in-frame ones, with some missing. The sample yields some 90,000 clones, more than 70% seen once. These data originate in a study of PD-L1 blockade in urothelial cancer. Study-wide context: Atezolizumab, begun by patients in the mid-2010s, was given at 1,200 mg intravenously every 3 weeks. Findings and limits, study-wide: A pretreatment blood TCR clonality that fell below the median predicted better progression-free and overall survival. At the 3-week point, tumor-associated blood clones expanded more in durable-benefit patients.

The sample here was PBMCs, taken around atezolizumab (anti-PD-L1) treatment. The rearrangement links TRBV5-1 to TRBJ1-2; TRBD1 aligns across 8 bases. The sequence came from a woman at least 80 years old with urothelial cancer. CDR3: CASSLAGQGAYGYTF. CDR3 nucleotides: TGCGCCAGCAGCTTGGCCGGGCAGGGGGCCTATGGCTACACCTTC.